One sample yielded the 26 T cell receptor beta chains listed below, sequenced in a study of cytomegalovirus exposure and HLA in healthy donors. 13 Jbeta primers and 60 Vbeta primers were used for the PCR. The data were produced by immunoSEQ multiplex PCR, yet TCRdb's version contains in-frame clones alone and is incomplete. Among about 140,000 clones listed, 73% were seen once. Source material: PBMCs. Source of these receptors: a woman aged 40 to 50 in good health and CMV-seronegative.

The rearrangement uses TRBV5-8 and TRBJ1-5; unclear D gene. The V gene lost 1 base and the J gene lost 3 bases, with 8 bases spanning the gap. Looked up from germline, CDR1 is SGHTS and CDR2 is YDEGEE. This CDR3 is 14 amino acids long. The chain's CDR3 is CASSLHNLNQPQHF. CDR3 nucleotide sequence: TGTGCCAGCAGCTTGCACAACCTCAATCAGCCCCAGCATTTT. Combining the CDR3 with reference TRBV5-8 and TRBJ1-5 gives the whole variable domain EAGVTQSPTHLIKTRGQQATLRCSPISGHTSVYWYQQALGLGLQFLLWYDEGEERNRGNFPPRFSGRQFPNYSSELNVNALELEDSALYLCASSLHNLNQPQHFGDGTRLSIL.

V is TRBV7-6 and J is TRBJ2-1; tentatively, D is TRBD2 (6 bases). The CDR3 covers 15 residues. Looked up from germline, CDR1 is SGHVS and CDR2 is FNYEAQ. V shed 5 bases and J shed 4 bases, with 15 bases lying between them. CDR3: CASSDYAGLYNEQFF. CDR3 DNA: TGTGCCAGCAGCGACTACGCGGGGTTGTACAATGAGCAGTTCTTC.

Only a few counts were recorded for this clone. The chain couples TRBV5-4 to TRBJ2-1; weak D call: TRBD2 (7 bases). V gave up 2 bases and J gave up 2 bases, with 8 bases separating them. Germline V gives CDR1 SGHNT, CDR2 YYREEE (reference sequence). The CDR3 totals 14 residues. CDR3 sequence: CASSFGGPYNEQFF. DNA of the CDR3: TGTGCCAGCAGCTTCGGGGGGCCCTACAATGAGCAGTTCTTC. The full variable domain, in which reference TRBV5-4 and TRBJ2-1 provide the parts outside the CDR3, is ETGVTQSPTHLIKTRGQQVTLRCSSQSGHNTVSWYQQALGQGPQFIFQYYREEENGRGNFPPRFSGLQFPNYSSELNVNALELDDSALYLCASSFGGPYNEQFFGPGTRLTVL.

This rearrangement joins TRBV2 to TRBJ1-5; TRBD1 matches at 8 bases. J lost 2 bases, V lost 11 bases, and 5 bases had no gene match. Germline assignment: CDR1 SNHLY and CDR2 FYNNEI. This CDR3 spans 13 amino acids. The CDR3 sequence: CAGKGQGNQPQHF. For the CDR3, the DNA is TGTGCCGGCAAGGGACAGGGCAATCAGCCCCAGCATTTT.

V usage is TRBV5-1 and J usage is TRBJ2-3; TRBD1 matches at 8 bases. Trimming at V came to 0 bases and at J to 1 base, leaving 10 bases not matched to a gene. Per the germline V gene, CDR1 is SGHRS and CDR2 is YFSETQ. The CDR3 runs 18 residues. The CDR3 protein is CASSLASGGRRGTDTQYF. In DNA form, the CDR3 reads TGCGCCAGCAGCTTGGCCTCAGGGGGCAGAAGGGGCACAGATACGCAGTATTTT.

The J gene is TRBJ2-4, the V gene TRBV18; 7 bases agree with TRBD2. V lost 3 bases and J lost 5; bases outside the gene matches: 4. CDR1 KGHSH and CDR2 LQKENI come from the germline V gene. The CDR3 covers 14 residues. CDR3 nucleotide sequence: TGTGCCAGCTCACCTAGGACTAGTGAAAACATTCAGTACTTC. Residues: CASSPRTSENIQYF.

The sample holds one count of this clone. The rearrangement joins TRBV6-1 to TRBJ1-1; 7 bases are shared with TRBD1. The CDR3 sequence is 14 residues long. After removal of 2 bases from V and 4 bases from J, the junction contained 4 bases not matched to a gene. Germline assignment: CDR1 MNHNS and CDR2 SASEGT. The CDR3 region is CASSERGLGTEAFF. CDR3 in DNA: TGTGCCAGCAGTGAAAGGGGGCTTGGCACTGAAGCTTTCTTT.

The V gene is TRBV7-9, the J gene TRBJ1-2; D is unresolved. Looked up from germline, CDR1 is SEHNR and CDR2 is FQNEAQ (reference sequence). Trimming cost V 2 bases and J 4 bases, with 11 bases left between them. This CDR3 contains 14 residues. This CDR3 is CASSLLYVSYGYTF. CDR3 nucleotide sequence: TGTGCCAGCAGCTTACTCTACGTTAGCTATGGCTACACCTTC.

This chain links TRBV28 with TRBJ2-1; 12 bases are a match to TRBD2. The CDR3 covers 17 residues. V shed 6 bases and J 4 bases; nucleotides not matched to a gene: 10. Per germline, CDR1 MDHEN and CDR2 SYDVKM. The CDR3 DNA is TGTGCCAGCAGCTTCCCCCCGACTAGCGGGAGTTACAATGAGCAGTTCTTC. It encodes CASSFPPTSGSYNEQFF.

The chain employs TRBV5-1 and TRBJ2-1; tentative D call: TRBD2 (6 bases). V was trimmed by 4 bases and J by 8 bases, leaving 22 bases between them. The CDR3 contains 16 residues. Germline CDR1 is SGHRS and CDR2 is YFSETQ. The CDR3 DNA sequence: TGCGCCAGCAGCCCGATTTGGGGGGATTCTGGAGATGAGCAGTTCTTC. Its translation is CASSPIWGDSGDEQFF. The full variable domain, rest sourced from reference TRBV5-1 and TRBJ2-1, is KAGVTQTPRYLIKTRGQQVTLSCSPISGHRSVSWYQQTPGQGLQFLFEYFSETQRNKGNFPGRFSGRQFSNSRSEMNVSTLELGDSALYLCASSPIWGDSGDEQFFGPGTRLTVL.

The chain recombines TRBV4-1 with TRBJ1-2; D is possibly TRBD1 (6 bases). V lost 2 bases, J lost 2 bases, and 12 bases lay in between. The CDR3 has 15 residues. The germline V gene has CDR1 MGHRA and CDR2 YSYEKL. CDR3: CASSQSGTLNYGYTF. CDR3 DNA sequence: TGCGCCAGCAGCCAATCCGGGACATTAAACTATGGCTACACCTTC.

The rearrangement joins TRBV19 to TRBJ2-1; TRBD1 matches at 9 bases. This CDR3 comprises 15 residues. Germline CDR1 and CDR2: LNHDA and SQIVND (reference sequence). V lost 4 bases to trimming and J lost 6 bases; unmatched junction nucleotides: 7. The chain's CDR3 is CASSTDRGVINEQFF. DNA of the CDR3: TGTGCCAGTAGTACTGACAGGGGGGTAATCAATGAGCAGTTCTTC.

The rearrangement links TRBV4-1 to TRBJ1-5, with D hard to call. V lost 2 bases, J lost 4 bases, and 6 bases lay in between. The CDR3 loop spans 13 amino acids. Germline CDR1 and CDR2: MGHRA and YSYEKL. The CDR3: CASSQWRNQPQHF. Here the CDR3 DNA reads TGCGCCAGCAGCCAATGGAGGAATCAGCCCCAGCATTTT.

V and J are TRBV19 and TRBJ2-7; tentatively, D is TRBD1 (5 bases). V shed 2 bases and J shed 0 bases, with 8 bases lying between them. Per the germline V gene, CDR1 is LNHDA and CDR2 is SQIVND (reference sequence). The CDR3 runs 14 residues. This chain's CDR3 is CASSIKGVSYEQYF. The CDR3 nucleotides read TGTGCCAGTAGTATAAAAGGGGTCTCCTACGAGCAGTACTTC.

The V and J genes are TRBV2 and TRBJ2-1, with D possibly TRBD1 on 5 matching bases. Trimming cost V 7 bases and J 7 bases, with 17 bases left between them. CDR1 SNHLY and CDR2 FYNNEI come from the germline V gene. The length of the CDR3 is 14 residues. CDR3 bases: TGTGCCAGCACCACCTCAGGCAGGGTGAATGAGCAGTTCTTC. It is translated as CASTTSGRVNEQFF.

This rearrangement joins TRBV18 to TRBJ2-1, with D possibly TRBD2 on 6 matching bases. CDR3 size: 15 residues. CDR1 is KGHSH and CDR2 is LQKENI in the germline V gene. Deletions cut 5 bases from V and 2 bases from J, with 13 bases between. The CDR3 protein is CASSTGLPTYNEQFF. CDR3 DNA sequence: TGTGCCAGCTCAACGGGACTGCCTACCTACAATGAGCAGTTCTTC.

The gene calls are TRBV19 and TRBJ2-2; 8 bases agree with TRBD1. The ends lost 2 bases at V and 3 bases at J; junction bases unmatched: 8. Germline CDR1 and CDR2: LNHDA and SQIVND (reference sequence). This CDR3 has 17 residues. In DNA, the CDR3 is TGTGCCAGTAGTATAAATGTGGGACAGGAATACACCGGGGAGCTGTTTTTT. Encoded protein: CASSINVGQEYTGELFF.

This clone came up a few times. The rearrangement uses TRBV5-1 and TRBJ2-5; TRBD2 aligns across 16 bases. Per the germline V gene, CDR1 is SGHRS and CDR2 is YFSETQ. The CDR3 totals 17 residues. The J segment lost 5 bases and the V segment lost 4 bases, leaving 8 bases of the junction unmatched. DNA for the CDR3: TGCGCCAGCAGCCCGGGGACTAGCGGGGGGGCTCAGGAGACCCAGTACTTC. This translates into CASSPGTSGGAQETQYF.

V is TRBV10-2 and J is TRBJ1-6; TRBD1 might be the D (5 bases). Germline CDR1 is WSHSY and CDR2 is SAAADI. This CDR3 is built from 12 residues. Trimming cost V 7 bases and J 9 bases, with 10 bases left between them. The CDR3 coding sequence is TGCGCCAGCACTGGGGGGTCTTCACCCCTCCACTTT. It encodes CASTGGSSPLHF.

A few counts support this clone. The rearrangement uses TRBV5-6 and TRBJ2-7, with 9 bases matching TRBD1. Germline CDR1 and CDR2: SGHDT and YYEEEE. This CDR3 is built from 13 residues. V lost 4 bases to trimming and J lost 5 bases; unmatched junction nucleotides: 4. The DNA for the CDR3 is TGTGCCAGCAGCCACAGGGGGCCCAACGAGCAGTACGTC. It translates to CASSHRGPNEQYV.

The chain joins TRBV4-1 to TRBJ1-2; 7 nucleotides align to TRBD1. Germline assignment: CDR1 MGHRA and CDR2 YSYEKL. This CDR3 has 18 residues. Trimming cost V 4 bases and J 3 bases; bases outside gene matches: 17. CDR3 residues: CASSPVTKTGSVDYGYTF. CDR3 DNA: TGCGCCAGCAGCCCCGTAACTAAGACAGGGTCCGTGGACTATGGCTACACCTTC.

The rearrangement joins TRBV2 to TRBJ2-5; 13 nucleotides line up with TRBD2. Germline values: CDR1 SNHLY, CDR2 FYNNEI. CDR3 length equals 18 residues. The V and J ends lost 3 bases and 5 bases, in that order; junction bases with no gene match: 12. The CDR3 region has the DNA TGTGCCAGCAGTGATTTCTTGACTAGCGGGGGGACCGGGGAGACCCAGTACTTC. It translates to CASSDFLTSGGTGETQYF.

The chain is built from TRBV5-8 and TRBJ1-2, with a tentative D call TRBD1 (6 bases). CDR3 length equals 15 residues. The V end lost 0 bases, the J end lost 2 bases, and 11 bases lay between the germline ends. Germline V gives CDR1 SGHTS, CDR2 YDEGEE. CDR3: CASSLDQGMNYGYTF. The CDR3 DNA sequence: TGTGCCAGCAGCTTGGATCAGGGGATGAACTATGGCTACACCTTC. Looking up the rest from reference TRBV5-8 and TRBJ1-2 gives the full variable domain: EAGVTQSPTHLIKTRGQQATLRCSPISGHTSVYWYQQALGLGLQFLLWYDEGEERNRGNFPPRFSGRQFPNYSSELNVNALELEDSALYLCASSLDQGMNYGYTFGSGTRLTVV.

The chain carries TRBV5-4 and TRBJ1-5, with D perhaps matching TRBD1 (5 bases). The germline V gene encodes CDR1 SGHNT and CDR2 YYREEE (reference sequence). The CDR3 has 16 residues. Trimming took 0 bases from V and 0 from J, leaving 10 bases between them. The CDR3 DNA sequence: TGTGCCAGCAGCTTGGTAGGGGACTATAGCAATCAGCCCCAGCATTTT. This sequence encodes CASSLVGDYSNQPQHF.

The gene calls are TRBV6-1 and TRBJ2-3; TRBD1 might be the D (5 bases). The CDR3 covers 14 residues. V was trimmed by 2 bases and J by 3 bases, leaving 9 bases between them. Germline V gene sequence: CDR1 MNHNS, CDR2 SASEGT. The CDR3 loop is CASSEQGITDTQYF. The DNA of the CDR3 is TGTGCCAGCAGTGAACAGGGAATAACAGATACGCAGTATTTT.

The chain links TRBV20-1 to TRBJ2-1; the D is unclear. In germline, CDR1 is DFQATT, CDR2 SNEGSKA (reference sequence). V was trimmed by 1 base and J by 8 bases, leaving 6 bases between them. There are 11 residues in the CDR3. As DNA, the CDR3 is TGCAGTGCTAGAGTAAATTATGAGCAGTTCTTC. It codes for CSARVNYEQFF.